This T cell receptor beta chain originates from a study of T cells expressing NK-cell markers. No DNA is given; TCRdb re-called the 5' RACE reads and lists each CDR3 protein once. This sample's table has fewer than 300,000 distinct CDR3 sequences. This TCR was sampled from a woman between 18 and 69 years old in good health. Sequenced: blood T cells: a sorted CD56 or NKG2C T cell subset, CD4+ or CD8+ T cells, or bulk PBMC T cells (not recorded which).

The CDR3 reads CASSFGPEAQHF. The rearrangement links TRBV7-9 to TRBJ1-5. Germline V gene sequence: CDR1 SEHNR, CDR2 FQNEAQ (reference sequence). The CDR3 has 12 amino acids.